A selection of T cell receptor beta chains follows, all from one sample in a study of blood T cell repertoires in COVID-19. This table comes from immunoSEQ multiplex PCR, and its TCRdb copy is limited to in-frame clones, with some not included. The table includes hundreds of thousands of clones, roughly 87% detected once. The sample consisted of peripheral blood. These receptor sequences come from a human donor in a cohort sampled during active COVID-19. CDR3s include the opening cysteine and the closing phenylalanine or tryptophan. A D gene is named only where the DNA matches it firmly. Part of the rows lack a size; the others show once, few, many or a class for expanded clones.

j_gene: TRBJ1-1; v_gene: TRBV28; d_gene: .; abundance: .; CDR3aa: CASSPSWGGNTEAFF; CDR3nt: TGTGCCAGCTCACCCTCTTGGGGGGGTAACACTGAAGCTTTCTTT
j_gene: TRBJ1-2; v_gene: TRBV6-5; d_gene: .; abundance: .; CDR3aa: CASSATGTIDGYTF; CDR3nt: TGTGCCAGCAGCGCTACCGGGACAATCGATGGCTACACCTTC
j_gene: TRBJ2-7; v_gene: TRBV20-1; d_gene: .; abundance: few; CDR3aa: CSASLSRHNEQYF; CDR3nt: TGCAGTGCTAGTCTCAGCCGACACAACGAGCAGTACTTC
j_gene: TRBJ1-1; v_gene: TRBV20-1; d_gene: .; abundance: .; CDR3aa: CSASLSGETEAFF; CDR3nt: TGCAGTGCTAGTCTATCCGGGGAGACTGAAGCTTTCTTT
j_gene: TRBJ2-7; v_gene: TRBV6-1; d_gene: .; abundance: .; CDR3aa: CASSFRRGEDYEQYF; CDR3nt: TGTGCCAGCAGTTTCCGCAGGGGGGAGGACTACGAGCAGTACTTC
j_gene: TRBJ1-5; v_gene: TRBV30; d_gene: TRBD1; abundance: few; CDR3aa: CAWGTGNQPQHF; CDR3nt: TGTGCCTGGGGGACAGGGAACCAGCCCCAGCATTTT
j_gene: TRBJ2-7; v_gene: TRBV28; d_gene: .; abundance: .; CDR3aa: CASSRVIYEQYF; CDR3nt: TGTGCCAGCAGTCGAGTAATTTACGAGCAGTACTTC
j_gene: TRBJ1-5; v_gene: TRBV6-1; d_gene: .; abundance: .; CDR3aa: CASSELPTGVSNQPQHF; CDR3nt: TGTGCCAGCAGTGAACTCCCCACCGGAGTTAGCAATCAGCCCCAGCATTTT
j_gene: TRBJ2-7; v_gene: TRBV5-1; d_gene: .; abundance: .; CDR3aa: CASSLVEDRRYF; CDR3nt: TGCGCCAGCAGCTTGGTAGAGGATCGGCGGTACTTC
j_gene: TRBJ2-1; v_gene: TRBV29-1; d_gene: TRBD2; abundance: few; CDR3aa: CSVEAWAGVGEQFF; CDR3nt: TGCAGCGTTGAAGCCTGGGCGGGGGTTGGTGAGCAGTTCTTC
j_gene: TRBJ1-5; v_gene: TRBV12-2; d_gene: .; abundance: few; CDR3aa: CASRLGGHDNQPQHF; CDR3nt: TGTGCAAGTCGCTTAGGGGGACACGACAATCAGCCCCAGCATTTT
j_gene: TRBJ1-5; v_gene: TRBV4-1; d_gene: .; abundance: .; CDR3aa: CASSQVRGKGRQPQHF; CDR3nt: TGCGCCAGCAGCCAAGTAAGGGGAAAAGGGAGGCAGCCCCAGCATTTT
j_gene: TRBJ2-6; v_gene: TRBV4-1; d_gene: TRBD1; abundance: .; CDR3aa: CASSQDSTGTGTYGANVLTF; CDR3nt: TGCGCCAGCAGCCAAGATTCGACCGGGACAGGGACGTATGGGGCCAACGTCCTGACTTTC
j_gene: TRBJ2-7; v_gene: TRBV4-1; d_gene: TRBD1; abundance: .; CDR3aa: CASSRRDRSNYEQYF; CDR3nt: TGCGCCAGCAGTCGCCGGGACAGGTCAAACTACGAGCAGTACTTC
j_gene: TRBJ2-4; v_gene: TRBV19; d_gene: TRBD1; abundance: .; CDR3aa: CASSTSRGSLAKNIQYF; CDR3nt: TGTGCCAGTAGTACCTCCAGGGGGTCCCTGGCCAAAAACATTCAGTACTTC
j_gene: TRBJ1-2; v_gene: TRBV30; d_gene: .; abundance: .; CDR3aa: CAWSVRAREPNYGYTF; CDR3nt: TGTGCCTGGAGTGTACGGGCGAGGGAACCCAACTATGGCTACACCTTC
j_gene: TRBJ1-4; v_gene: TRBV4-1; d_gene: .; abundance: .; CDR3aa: CASSKSGSTNEKLFF; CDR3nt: TGCGCCAGCTCAAAATCGGGGTCAACTAATGAAAAACTGTTTTTT
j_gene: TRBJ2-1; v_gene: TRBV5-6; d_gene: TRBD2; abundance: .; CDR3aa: CASSSPSGIRYNEQFF; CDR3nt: TGTGCCAGCAGCTCACCTAGCGGGATTAGATACAATGAGCAGTTCTTC
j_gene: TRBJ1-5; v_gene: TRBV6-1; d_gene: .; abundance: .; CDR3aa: CASSDTQVLSNQPQHF; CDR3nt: TGTGCCAGCAGTGACACACAGGTACTTAGCAATCAGCCCCAGCATTTT
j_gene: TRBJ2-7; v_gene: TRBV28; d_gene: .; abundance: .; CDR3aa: CASGGYPVSYEQYF; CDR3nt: TGTGCCAGCGGGGGGTACCCGGTTTCCTACGAGCAGTACTTC
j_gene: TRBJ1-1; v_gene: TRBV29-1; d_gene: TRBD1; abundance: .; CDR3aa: CSVEDDSDFGFLTGSNTEAFF; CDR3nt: TGCAGCGTTGAAGACGACTCCGATTTTGGGTTTTTGACAGGGAGTAACACTGAAGCTTTCTTT
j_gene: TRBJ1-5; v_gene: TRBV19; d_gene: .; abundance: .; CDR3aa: CASSLDSPSNQPQHF; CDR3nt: TGTGCCAGTAGTCTCGACAGCCCTAGCAATCAGCCCCAGCATTTT
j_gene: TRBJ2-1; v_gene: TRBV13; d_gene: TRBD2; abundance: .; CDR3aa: CASSLALKTSGRANEQFF; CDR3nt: TGTGCCAGCAGCTTAGCGCTCAAGACTAGCGGGAGGGCCAATGAGCAGTTCTTC
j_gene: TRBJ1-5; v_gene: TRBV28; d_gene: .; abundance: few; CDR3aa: CASTTRGQGNQPQHF; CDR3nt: TGTGCCAGCACCACACGGGGTCAGGGCAATCAGCCCCAGCATTTT
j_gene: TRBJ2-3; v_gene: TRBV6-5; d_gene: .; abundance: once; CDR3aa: CASLSRGALTDTQYF; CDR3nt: TGTGCCAGCCTGTCACGGGGAGCCCTCACAGATACGCAGTATTTT
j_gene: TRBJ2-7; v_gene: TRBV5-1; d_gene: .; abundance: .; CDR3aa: CASSPIPDRPYEQYF; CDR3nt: TGCGCCAGCAGCCCCATTCCTGACAGGCCCTACGAGCAGTACTTC
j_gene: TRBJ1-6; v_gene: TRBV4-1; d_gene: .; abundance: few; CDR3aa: CASSQDLPGTSPLHF; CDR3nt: TGCGCCAGCAGCCAAGATCTGCCAGGGACTTCCCCCCTCCACTTT
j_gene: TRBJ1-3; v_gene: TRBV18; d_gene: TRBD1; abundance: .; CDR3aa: CASSPSGQGHGNTIYF; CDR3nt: TGTGCCAGCTCGCCCTCGGGACAGGGACATGGAAACACCATATATTTT
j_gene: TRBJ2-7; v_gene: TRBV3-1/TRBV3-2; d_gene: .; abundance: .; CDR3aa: CASSQVGQDSYEQYF; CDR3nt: TGTGCCAGCAGCCAAGTGGGGCAGGACTCCTACGAGCAGTACTTC
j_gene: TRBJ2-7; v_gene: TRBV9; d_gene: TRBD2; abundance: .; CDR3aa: CASSASGGSYEQYF; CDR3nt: TGTGCCAGCAGCGCTAGCGGGGGGTCCTACGAGCAGTACTTC
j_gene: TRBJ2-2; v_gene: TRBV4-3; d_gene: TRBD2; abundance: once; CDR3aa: CASSQQTSGDTGELFF; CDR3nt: TGCGCCAGCAGCCAACAGACTAGCGGGGACACCGGGGAGCTGTTTTTT
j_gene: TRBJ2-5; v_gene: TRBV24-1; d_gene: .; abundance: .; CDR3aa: CATSDERLQETQYF; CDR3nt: TGTGCCACCAGTGACGAGCGACTTCAAGAGACCCAGTACTTC
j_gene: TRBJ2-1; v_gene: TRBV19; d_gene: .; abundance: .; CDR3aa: CAILADHNEQFF; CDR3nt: TGTGCCATCTTAGCGGACCACAATGAGCAGTTCTTC
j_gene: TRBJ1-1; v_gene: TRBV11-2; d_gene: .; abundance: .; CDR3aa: CASSHTPRVDTEAFF; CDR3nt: TGTGCCAGCAGCCATACACCCAGGGTCGACACTGAAGCTTTCTTT
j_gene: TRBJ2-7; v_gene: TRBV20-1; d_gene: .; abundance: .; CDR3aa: CSVALAYEQYF; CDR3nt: TGCAGTGTAGCCTTAGCCTACGAGCAGTACTTC
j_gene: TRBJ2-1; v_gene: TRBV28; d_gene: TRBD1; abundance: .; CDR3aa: CASSSGQGLLYNEQFF; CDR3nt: TGTGCCAGCAGTTCGGGACAGGGCTTACTTTACAATGAGCAGTTCTTC
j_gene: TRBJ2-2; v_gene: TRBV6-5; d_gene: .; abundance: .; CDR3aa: CASSYSVSNTGELFF; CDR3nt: TGTGCCAGCAGTTACTCCGTCTCGAACACCGGGGAGCTGTTTTTT
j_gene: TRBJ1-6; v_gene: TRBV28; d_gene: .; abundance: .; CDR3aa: CASSFPGDNSPLHF; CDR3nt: TGTGCCAGCAGTTTCCCGGGGGACAATTCACCCCTCCACTTT
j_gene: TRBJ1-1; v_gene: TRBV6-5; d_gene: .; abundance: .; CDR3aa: CASSYFTGFANTEAFF; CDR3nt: TGTGCCAGCAGTTACTTCACAGGGTTCGCGAACACTGAAGCTTTCTTT
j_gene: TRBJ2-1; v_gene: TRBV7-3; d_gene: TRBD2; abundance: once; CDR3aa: CASSSTSDSPRDEQFF; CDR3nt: TGTGCCAGCAGTTCCACTAGCGATTCGCCTCGCGATGAGCAGTTCTTC
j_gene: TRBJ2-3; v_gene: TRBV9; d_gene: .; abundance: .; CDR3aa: CASSPSEPYTQYF; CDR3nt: TGTGCCAGCAGCCCCTCCGAGCCTTATACGCAGTATTTT
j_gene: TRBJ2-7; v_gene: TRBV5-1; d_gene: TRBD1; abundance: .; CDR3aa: CASSLGQGLLVNEQYF; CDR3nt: TGCGCCAGCAGCTTGGGACAGGGTCTCCTTGTGAACGAGCAGTACTTC
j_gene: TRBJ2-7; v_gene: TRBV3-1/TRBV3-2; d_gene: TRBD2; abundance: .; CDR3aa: CASSFLAGRFHEQYF; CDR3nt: TGTGCCAGCAGCTTCCTAGCGGGGCGCTTCCACGAGCAGTACTTC